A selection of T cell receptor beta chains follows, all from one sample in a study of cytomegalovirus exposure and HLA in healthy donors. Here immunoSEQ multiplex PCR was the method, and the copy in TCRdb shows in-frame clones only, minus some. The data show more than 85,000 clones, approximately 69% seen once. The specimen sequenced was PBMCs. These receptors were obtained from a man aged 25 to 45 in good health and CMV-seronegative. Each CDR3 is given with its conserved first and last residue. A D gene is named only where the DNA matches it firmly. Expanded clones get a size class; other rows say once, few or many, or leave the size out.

DNA: TGTGCCAGCAGCCTGGAGCTAGCCAAAAACATTCAGTACTTC
CDR3: CASSLELAKNIQYF
D: NA
V: TRBV5-4
length: 14
size: few
J: TRBJ2-4

DNA: TGTGCCAGCAGCTTGCGGGGGGACACTGAAGCTTTCTTT
CDR3: CASSLRGDTEAFF
D: NA
V: TRBV7-2
length: 13
size: NA
J: TRBJ1-1

DNA: TGTGCCAGCAGCCTGGGACAGGGAGACTATGGCTACACCTTC
CDR3: CASSLGQGDYGYTF
D: TRBD1
V: TRBV7-9
length: 14
size: NA
J: TRBJ1-2

DNA: TGTGCCAGCAGTGAACGTCCCGGGACAGGGGGCCGGTTGATGGGTGAGCAGTTCTTC
CDR3: CASSERPGTGGRLMGEQFF
D: TRBD1
V: TRBV6-1
length: 19
size: NA
J: TRBJ2-1

DNA: TGTGCCAGCAGCGTCGGGACAGCGAACTCTGGGGCCAACGGCCTGACTTTC
CDR3: CASSVGTANSGANGLTF
D: TRBD1
V: TRBV9
length: 17
size: NA
J: TRBJ2-6

DNA: TGTGCCAGCAGCTTTCGGGGCTCTGGGGCCAACGTCCTGACTTTC
CDR3: CASSFRGSGANVLTF
D: NA
V: TRBV5-4
length: 15
size: NA
J: TRBJ2-6

DNA: TGTGCCAGCTCACCCGGGAGGGATCAGCCCCAGCATTTT
CDR3: CASSPGRDQPQHF
D: NA
V: TRBV18
length: 13
size: NA
J: TRBJ1-5

DNA: TGTGCCAGCAGACTTAAAGGGCAGGGAACTTACGAGCAGTACTTC
CDR3: CASRLKGQGTYEQYF
D: NA
V: TRBV27
length: 15
size: NA
J: TRBJ2-7

DNA: TGTGCCAGCAGTGAAATAGGCCAGGGGCGATCACCCCTCCACTTT
CDR3: CASSEIGQGRSPLHF
D: NA
V: TRBV6-1
length: 15
size: NA
J: TRBJ1-6

DNA: TGTGCCAGCAGCCCGGGGGACAGCGGGTTCCACAACTATGGCTACACCTTC
CDR3: CASSPGDSGFHNYGYTF
D: TRBD1
V: TRBV7-2
length: 17
size: NA
J: TRBJ1-2

DNA: TGTGCCAGCAGTCCGCCGACTAGCGGGCTTCACAATGAGCAGTTCTTC
CDR3: CASSPPTSGLHNEQFF
D: TRBD2
V: TRBV28
length: 16
size: few
J: TRBJ2-1

DNA: TGTGCCAGCAGTGCCCGACAGGGGAGGGAGACCCAGTACTTC
CDR3: CASSARQGRETQYF
D: TRBD1
V: TRBV27
length: 14
size: NA
J: TRBJ2-5

DNA: TGTGCCTGGACCGGGGGTGGGGGTCAGCCCCAGCATTTT
CDR3: CAWTGGGGQPQHF
D: NA
V: TRBV30
length: 13
size: once
J: TRBJ1-5

DNA: TGTGCCAGCAGACTGGGGGGGTCCCCGGACAATGAGCAGTTCTTC
CDR3: CASRLGGSPDNEQFF
D: TRBD2
V: TRBV5-6
length: 15
size: NA
J: TRBJ2-1

DNA: TGTGCCAGTAGTATAGATATGATTGGCGGGAGGGCCGACACCGGGGAGCTGTTTTTT
CDR3: CASSIDMIGGRADTGELFF
D: TRBD2
V: TRBV19
length: 19
size: once
J: TRBJ2-2

DNA: TGTGCCAGTAGTATACAGGGTTTTGGCTACACCTTC
CDR3: CASSIQGFGYTF
D: NA
V: TRBV19
length: 12
size: NA
J: TRBJ1-2

DNA: TGTGCCAGCAGCTTAGCCGCGAACACCGGGGAGCTGTTTTTT
CDR3: CASSLAANTGELFF
D: NA
V: TRBV7-2
length: 14
size: NA
J: TRBJ2-2

DNA: TGTGCCAGCAGTGCCCACAGGGGGCCCCACACCGGGGAGCTGTTTTTT
CDR3: CASSAHRGPHTGELFF
D: TRBD1
V: TRBV25-1
length: 16
size: few
J: TRBJ2-2

DNA: TGTGCCAGCAGCGCGCAGGGACTCTCTGGAAACACCATATATTTT
CDR3: CASSAQGLSGNTIYF
D: NA
V: TRBV9
length: 15
size: NA
J: TRBJ1-3

DNA: TGTGCCAGCAGATTGAGAGGGCTCAATCAGCCCCAGCATTTT
CDR3: CASRLRGLNQPQHF
D: NA
V: TRBV28
length: 14
size: NA
J: TRBJ1-5

DNA: TGTGCCAGCAGCTTCGCTCCACAAGGGACAGCCCTACTCGAGCAGTACTTC
CDR3: CASSFAPQGTALLEQYF
D: TRBD1
V: TRBV11-2
length: 17
size: once
J: TRBJ2-7